The 11 T cell receptor beta chains in this list originate from one sample, sequenced in a study of human T cells and chemical hapten exposure. TCRdb used MiXCR to reprocess the RACE reads, holding one entry per CDR3 protein. The sample carries around 71,000 distinct CDR3 sequences, roughly 9.8% recorded once. The time point was: patch test 1, 2 weeks after DPC sensitization. Noted treatment: therapeutic diphenylcyclopropenone sensitization with weekly scalp DPC. This sample comprised whole blood, obtained in connection with sensitization to the hapten diphenylcyclopropenone (DPC). These receptors were taken from a woman between 40 and 55 years old with alopecia areata. Some clones in this sample may be carry-over from other donors' samples.

CDR3 in amino acids: CASDSVDRGPPGSYNEQFF. CDR3 DNA sequence: TGTGCCAGCGACTCAGTGGACAGGGGGCCCCCGGGCTCCTACAATGAGCAGTTCTTC. V gene TRBV7-9 combines with J gene TRBJ2-1; 11 bases map to TRBD1. From germline, CDR1 is SEHNR and CDR2 FQNEAQ (reference sequence). With V trimmed by 8 bases and J by 0 bases, 15 bases remained unmatched. This CDR3 comprises 19 residues.

The table lists this clonotype with a few counts. The rearrangement joins TRBV19 to TRBJ1-5; 7 bases are shared with TRBD1. The J segment lost 1 base and the V segment lost 10 bases, leaving 16 bases of the junction unmatched. The CDR3 has 17 amino acids. From germline, CDR1 is LNHDA and CDR2 SQIVND (reference sequence). The CDR3 coding sequence is TGTGCCACTCACCCGGGACAGCGCCTGGGCAGCAATCAGCCCCAGCATTTT. Translated, it gives CATHPGQRLGSNQPQHF.

Note on this clonotype: This may stem from a read error, because a much larger clone lies one nucleotide away. The gene calls are TRBV10-3 and TRBJ1-1; no definite D call. This CDR3 has 12 residues. CDR1 ENHRY and CDR2 SYGVKD come from the germline V gene. V was pared by 2 bases and J by 1 base, with 2 bases between. The CDR3 is CAISEGNTEAFF. CDR3 nucleotide sequence: TGTGCCATCAGTGAGGGGAACACTGAAGCTTTCTTT.

This clonotype was found many times. V and J are TRBV30 and TRBJ1-1; D remains unclear. The CDR3 covers 12 residues. Looked up from germline, CDR1 is GTSNPN and CDR2 is SVGIG (reference sequence). Trimming took 4 bases from V and 7 from J, leaving 13 bases between them. CDR3 sequence (DNA): TGTGCCTGGACTCACAGTGATTTTGAAGCTTTCTTT. Amino acid sequence: CAWTHSDFEAFF.

The genes are TRBV20-1 and TRBJ1-1; 9 bases line up with TRBD1. The CDR3 has 14 residues. The V segment lost 5 bases and the J segment 0 bases; nucleotides outside the gene matches: 4. Germline V gives CDR1 DFQATT, CDR2 SNEGSKA (reference sequence). The CDR3 reads CSASTGGMNTEAFF. CDR3 nucleotide sequence: TGCAGTGCTTCGACAGGGGGAATGAACACTGAAGCTTTCTTT.

The chain uses TRBV6-6 and TRBJ2-6; 11 nucleotides match TRBD1. Germline-derived CDR1 and CDR2 are MNHNY and SVGAGI (reference sequence). CDR3 length equals 17 residues. Trimming at V came to 6 bases and at J to 0 bases, leaving 4 bases not matched to a gene. In DNA, the CDR3 is TGTGCCAGCAGAGGACAGGGGGCCCGCTCTGGGGCCAACGTCCTGACTTTC. It is translated as CASRGQGARSGANVLTF.

This clonotype has a count of ten or more. The chain uses TRBV7-8 and TRBJ1-2; 9 nucleotides match TRBD1. CDR3 length: 14 amino acids. CDR1 SGHVS and CDR2 FQNEAQ come from the germline V gene. The V segment lost 1 base and the J segment 4 bases; nucleotides outside the gene matches: 1. The CDR3 sequence: CASSLGTGVYGYTF. In DNA form, the CDR3 reads TGTGCCAGCAGCTTAGGGACAGGGGTCTATGGCTACACCTTC.

This clonotype was counted at least ten times. The chain uses TRBV7-2 and TRBJ2-1; D is unclear. CDR1 is SGHTA, CDR2 FQGNSA, per germline. The CDR3 has 11 amino acids. Trimming took off 2 bases at V and 9 bases at J, with 5 bases between the two ends. This CDR3 is CASSLWSEQFF. CDR3 nucleotides: TGTGCCAGCAGCTTATGGAGTGAGCAGTTCTTC.

The chain links TRBV23-1 to TRBJ2-5; tentative D call: TRBD2 (5 bases). TRBV23-1 is identified as an open reading frame with a role that is uncertain. The V gene lost 11 bases and the J gene lost 0 bases, with 22 bases spanning the gap. CDR3 length: 16 residues. The CDR3 loop reads CAGETPEKKNQETQYF. CDR3 DNA: TGCGCCGGGGAGACGCCGGAGAAAAAAAACCAAGAGACCCAGTACTTC.

Many counts were recorded for this clonotype. The gene calls are TRBV20-1 and TRBJ2-3; TRBD2 matches at 16 bases. The CDR3 covers 17 residues. The germline CDR1 and CDR2 sequences are DFQATT and SNEGSKA (reference sequence). Trimming at V came to 6 bases and at J to 5 bases, leaving 11 bases not matched to a gene. CDR3 sequence (DNA): TGCAGTGCACAACCGGGACTAGCGGGGGGGCCAAGAGATACGCAGTATTTT. Its protein product is CSAQPGLAGGPRDTQYF.

This clonotype was picked up many times. The chain employs TRBV4-3 and TRBJ1-1, with no clear D. CDR3 size: 14 residues. Germline V gene data show CDR1 as LGHNA and CDR2 as YSLEER. Trimming cost V 4 bases and J 6 bases, with 15 bases left between them. This CDR3 is CASSRVKQRAEAFF. DNA of the CDR3: TGCGCCAGCAGCCGAGTGAAACAGAGGGCTGAAGCTTTCTTT.